This record covers a single TCR beta chain. The antigen remains unidentified. Between the trimmed V and J ends, which lost 1 base and 11 bases, there was a span of 11 bases. This CDR3 comprises 13 residues. TCR beta VDJ and CDR3 profiling used genomic DNA as template. MiXCR, run by TCRdb on the reads, gives a single entry per CDR3 protein. The repertoire consists of over 150,000 distinct CDR3 sequences, with 71% occurring once and the leading ten covering approximately 50%. All patients picked for sequencing had shown, by flow cytometry, an expansion of CD8+CD57+ cells. Blood samples were obtained from patients who had received no prior therapy. This record belongs to a study of CD8+CD57+ T cells in acquired aplastic anemia. In the study overall: The mean DNA yield obtained from sorted CD4+ and CD8+ cells came to about 3 ug. Overall study findings and caveats: Around 27 CD8+ CDR3 sequences occurred in both the patients and the controls. Researchers reported that CD8+ Simpson's diversity was not significantly different in patients versus controls.

This chain connects TRBV12-3 or TRBV12-4 to TRBJ1-4; D is unresolved. Specimen: sorted CD4+, CD8+, or CD8+CD57+ T cells (not recorded which) from PBMCs. The source of this sequence is a human donor with aplastic anemia. The CDR3 DNA follows: TGTGCCAGCAGTTTAGTCCTCCAAGGGAAACTGTTTTTT. It translates to CASSLVLQGKLFF.